This is a list of T cell receptor beta chains from one sample in a study of identical twins. MiXCR was run by TCRdb on the 5' RACE reads, yielding one entry per CDR3 protein. The table lists fewer than 650,000 distinct CDR3 sequences, 9.5% to 10% of them singletons. Separately, the same data were catalogued under a study of yellow fever vaccine responses in identical twins.

Sample: PBMCs. The receptors originated from a woman aged 18-35 years in good health. Each CDR3 is given with its conserved first and last residue. The D gene is left open where the match is weak. Rows give clone size only sometimes, using once, few, many, or a class for an expanded clone.

CASSKHVLPLSYEQYF	TGTGCCAGCAGCAAGCATGTACTACCCCTCTCCTACGAGCAGTACTTC	NA	NA	TRBV21-1	TRBJ2-7
CASSLTTSGRPQYF	TGTGCCAGCAGCTTGACGACTAGCGGGAGACCCCAGTACTTC	TRBD2	few	TRBV5-4	TRBJ2-7
CASSLVAGGPSLLYEQYF	TGTGCCAGCAGTTTAGTAGCGGGAGGGCCGAGTTTGTTGTACGAGCAGTACTTC	TRBD2	few	TRBV28	TRBJ2-7
CASSYSGRGRLSTQYF	TGTGCCAGCAGCTACAGCGGGAGGGGGAGGCTTTCCACGCAGTATTTT	TRBD2	few	TRBV4-2	TRBJ2-3
CATSRERLETQYF	TGTGCCACCAGCAGGGAGCGGTTGGAGACCCAGTACTTC	NA	NA	TRBV15	TRBJ2-5
CSANLGFLVATKNIQYF	TGCAGTGCAAACCTAGGGTTTCTGGTTGCAACCAAAAACATTCAGTACTTC	NA	NA	TRBV20-1	TRBJ2-4
CASSVATRNTEAFF	TGTGCCAGCAGCGTAGCTACGAGGAACACTGAAGCTTTCTTT	NA	many	TRBV9	TRBJ1-1
CASSERGTGNYEQYF	TGTGCCAGCAGTGAAAGAGGGACAGGGAACTACGAGCAGTACTTC	TRBD1	few	TRBV6-1	TRBJ2-7
CASSRTSGPSSYEQYF	TGTGCCAGCTCACGGACTAGCGGGCCGAGCTCCTACGAGCAGTACTTC	TRBD2	NA	TRBV18	TRBJ2-7
CASSPGTGGYYGYTF	TGCGCCAGCAGCCCCGGGACAGGGGGTTACTATGGCTACACCTTC	TRBD1	many	TRBV5-1	TRBJ1-2
CASSPLAGGDETQYF	TGTGCCAGCAGCCCACTAGCGGGAGGAGACGAGACCCAGTACTTC	TRBD2	many	TRBV5-6	TRBJ2-5
CASSLGGNKNIQYF	TGTGCCAGCAGTTTGGGAGGGAATAAAAACATTCAGTACTTC	TRBD2	many	TRBV12-3/TRBV12-4	TRBJ2-4
CASSPGTSGIDQETQYF	TGTGCCAGCAGCCCCGGGACTAGCGGGATTGATCAAGAGACCCAGTACTTC	TRBD2	NA	TRBV7-6	TRBJ2-5
CASSEGRWGQGISYEQYF	TGTGCCAGCAGTGAAGGGCGTTGGGGACAGGGGATCTCCTACGAGCAGTACTTC	TRBD1	few	TRBV6-1	TRBJ2-7
CASSPPGGPREQYF	TGTGCCAGCTCACCACCGGGAGGGCCGAGGGAGCAGTACTTC	TRBD2	NA	TRBV18	TRBJ2-7
CASSPQGYYEQYF	TGTGCCAGCAGTCCACAGGGTTACTACGAGCAGTACTTC	NA	many	TRBV7-9	TRBJ2-7
CASSLILQQGATDTQYF	TGTGCCAGCAGTTTAATCCTCCAACAGGGGGCCACAGATACGCAGTATTTT	TRBD1	many	TRBV27	TRBJ2-3
CASTETRGFVQYF	TGTGCCAGCACCGAGACTAGGGGCTTTGTGCAGTACTTC	NA	many	TRBV6-1	TRBJ2-7
CASSFRLPDLYEQYF	TGTGCCAGCAGTTTCCGTCTCCCTGACCTCTACGAGCAGTACTTC	NA	many	TRBV12-3/TRBV12-4	TRBJ2-7
CDSTQGVSQPQHF	TGTGACAGCACCCAGGGGGTTAGTCAGCCCCAGCATTTT	TRBD1	NA	TRBV6-1	TRBJ1-5
CASSPEDRSAYGYTF	TGTGCCAGCAGCCCAGAGGACCGTTCTGCCTATGGCTACACCTTC	NA	few	TRBV7-2	TRBJ1-2
CSSMTGSSTDTQYF	TGCAGTTCGATGACAGGGTCTAGCACAGATACGCAGTATTTT	TRBD1	NA	TRBV20-1	TRBJ2-3
CASRPRTGSYNEQFF	TGTGCCAGCAGACCCCGGACAGGCTCCTACAATGAGCAGTTCTTC	TRBD1	many	TRBV27	TRBJ2-1
CAYRENYGYTF	TGTGCCTACCGGGAGAACTATGGCTACACCTTC	NA	many	TRBV13	TRBJ1-2
CASRTSGRVNTQYF	TGTGCCAGTAGAACCTCCGGGCGGGTAAATACGCAGTATTTT	NA	NA	TRBV7-2	TRBJ2-3
CASSLGEVGVEQYF	TGCGCCAGCAGCTTGGGTGAGGTGGGGGTCGAGCAGTACTTC	NA	few	TRBV5-1	TRBJ2-7